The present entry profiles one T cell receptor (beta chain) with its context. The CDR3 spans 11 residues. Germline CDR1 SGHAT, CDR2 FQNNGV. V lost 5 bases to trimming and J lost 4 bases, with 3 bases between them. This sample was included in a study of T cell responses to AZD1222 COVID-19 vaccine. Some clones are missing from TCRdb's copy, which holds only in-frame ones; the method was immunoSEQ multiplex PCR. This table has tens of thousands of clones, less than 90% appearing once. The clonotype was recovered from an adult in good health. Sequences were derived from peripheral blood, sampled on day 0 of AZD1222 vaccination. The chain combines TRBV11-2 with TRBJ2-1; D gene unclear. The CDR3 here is CASSDYNEQFF. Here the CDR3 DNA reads TGTGCCAGCAGCGATTACAATGAGCAGTTCTTC.